This T cell receptor (beta chain) was sequenced during a study of blood T cell repertoires in COVID-19 (dated by TCRdb to between 2020 and 2021). Study-wide context: Samples covering the acute and convalescent phases of COVID-19 were provided by collaborators in the United States, Italy and Spain. The prospective study material was composed of cDNA or gDNA derived from T cells, B-cell-depleted T cells, or PBMCs. The dataset comprised deeply sampled blood TCRbeta repertoires from subjects exposed to, actively infected with, or recovered from COVID-19. The repertoires were made available in a free public database intended to serve as a resource for research on the immune response to SARS-CoV-2. The samples were drawn from two sources: the first 160 participants of the ongoing ImmuneRACE study, and approximately 1,300 subjects contributed by 6 global collaborators. The sample metadata nearly always contained a de-identified subject ID, COVID-19 status, age in years and sex. Where HLA class I and class II types were available, the types were taken from metadata supplied by the sample provider, not from assay-based typing.

Details on this clone: Its antigen is not yet known. Base quality data are lacking; no much larger clone is found one base away.

TCRbeta CDR3 regions were amplified from genomic DNA using the immunoSEQ Assay, a bias-controlled multiplex PCR. On the authors' methods: The number of nucleated cells in each sample was estimated from the amplification of reference gene primers within the assay. Sequence reads were collapsed and filtered to measure the absolute abundance of every unique TCRbeta CDR3 rearrangement. For each sample, productive Simpson clonality was calculated by taking the square root of Simpson's diversity index across productive rearrangements. TCRdb provides this immuneACCESS table in a form limited to in-frame rearrangements. Some clones are lacking; in checked studies, under half of them reflect an unresolved V gene, and why the rest are absent is not known. V and J calls and clone size are copied from that table; D and trimming were computed from the DNA. Across this sample there are 300,000 to 350,000 clones, with about 86% seen only once. Roughly 4.2% of the sample rests with the top ten.

The study at large found these results: How much clinical and demographic metadata was included differed by source and by participant, and the metadata was provided uncurated.

Enrolling through a virtual design, the prospective study's participants ranged in age from roughly 18 to 95 years and lived across around 25 United States geographic areas. In the prospective study, cohorts were assigned on the basis of participant-reported clinical history obtained from a screening survey and a study questionnaire. Mobile phlebotomists in the prospective study collected whole blood, serum and a nasopharyngeal or oropharyngeal swab from every participant. Additional blood draws and questionnaires over an approximately two-month period could optionally be provided by prospective study participants. Before DNA extraction, blood samples from the prospective study were shipped at room temperature or frozen. The junction carries 11 bases between V and J, which are trimmed by 1 base and 5 bases respectively. The germline V gene gives CDR1 as SGHTA and CDR2 as FQGNSA. Counted from cysteine to phenylalanine, this CDR3 has 14 amino acids. Here the CDR3 DNA is all that survives: 42 bases in frame from base 1.

The clonotype comes from a woman aged 40 to 50 with acute COVID-19. Source material: PBMCs or T cells enriched from blood (not recorded which). The rearrangement joined TRBV7-2 to TRBJ1-2; a tentative D call is TRBD1 (6 bases match). The base sequence is TGTGCCAGCAGCTTAGGAGGGGGTCGGTATGGCTACACCTTC. Its amino acids are CASSLGGGRYGYTF.